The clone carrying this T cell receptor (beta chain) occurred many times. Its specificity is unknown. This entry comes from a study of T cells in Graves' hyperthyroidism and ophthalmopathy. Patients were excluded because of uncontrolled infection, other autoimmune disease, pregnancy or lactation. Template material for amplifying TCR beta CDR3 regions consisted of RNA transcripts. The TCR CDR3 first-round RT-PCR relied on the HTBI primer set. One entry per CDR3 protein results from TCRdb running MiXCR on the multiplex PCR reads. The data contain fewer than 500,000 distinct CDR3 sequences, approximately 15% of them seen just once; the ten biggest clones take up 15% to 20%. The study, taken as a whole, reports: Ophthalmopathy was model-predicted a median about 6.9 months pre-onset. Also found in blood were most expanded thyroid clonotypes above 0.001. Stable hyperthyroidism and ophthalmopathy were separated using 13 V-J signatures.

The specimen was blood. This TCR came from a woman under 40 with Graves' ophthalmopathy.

The CDR3 coding sequence is TGTGCCAGCAGTCCTCAGCGGGGGAGCACAGATACGCAGTATTTT. Amino acids: CASSPQRGSTDTQYF. The rearrangement uses TRBV27 and TRBJ2-3; TRBD2 matches 8 bases. Germline assignment: CDR1 MNHEY and CDR2 SMNVEV (reference sequence). The CDR3 has 15 residues. J was trimmed by 0 bases and V by 5 bases; bases with no gene match: 4.